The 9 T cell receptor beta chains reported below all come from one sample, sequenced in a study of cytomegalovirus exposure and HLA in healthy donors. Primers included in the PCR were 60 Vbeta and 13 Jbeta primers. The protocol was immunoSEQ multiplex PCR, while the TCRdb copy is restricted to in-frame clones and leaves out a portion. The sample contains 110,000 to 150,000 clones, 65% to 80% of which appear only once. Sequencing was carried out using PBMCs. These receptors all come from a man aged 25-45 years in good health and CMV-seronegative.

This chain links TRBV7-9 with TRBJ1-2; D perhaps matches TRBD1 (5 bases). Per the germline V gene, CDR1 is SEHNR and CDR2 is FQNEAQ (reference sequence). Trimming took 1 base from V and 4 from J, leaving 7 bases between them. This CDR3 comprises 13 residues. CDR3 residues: CASSLVGGYGYTF. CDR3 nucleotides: TGTGCCAGCAGCTTAGTGGGGGGCTATGGCTACACCTTC.

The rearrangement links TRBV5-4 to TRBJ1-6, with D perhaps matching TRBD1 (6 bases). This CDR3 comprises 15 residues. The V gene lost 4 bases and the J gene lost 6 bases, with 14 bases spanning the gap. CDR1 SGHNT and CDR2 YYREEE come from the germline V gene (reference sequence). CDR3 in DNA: TGTGCCAGCAGCCGAGCGACAGGATTTAATTCACCCCTCCACTTT. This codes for CASSRATGFNSPLHF.

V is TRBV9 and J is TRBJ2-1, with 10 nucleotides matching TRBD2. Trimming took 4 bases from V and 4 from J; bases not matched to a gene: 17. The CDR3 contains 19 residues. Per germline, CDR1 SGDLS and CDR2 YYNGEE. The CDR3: CASSLRLASGRVGYNEQFF. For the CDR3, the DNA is TGTGCCAGCAGCCTAAGGTTAGCTAGCGGGAGAGTAGGTTACAATGAGCAGTTCTTC.

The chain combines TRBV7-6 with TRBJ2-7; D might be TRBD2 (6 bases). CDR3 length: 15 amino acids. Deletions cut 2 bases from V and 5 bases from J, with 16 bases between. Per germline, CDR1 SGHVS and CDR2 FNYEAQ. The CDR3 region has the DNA TGTGCCAGCAGCTTATCCGGCGCCGGGAGCCACGAGCAGTACTTC. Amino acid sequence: CASSLSGAGSHEQYF.

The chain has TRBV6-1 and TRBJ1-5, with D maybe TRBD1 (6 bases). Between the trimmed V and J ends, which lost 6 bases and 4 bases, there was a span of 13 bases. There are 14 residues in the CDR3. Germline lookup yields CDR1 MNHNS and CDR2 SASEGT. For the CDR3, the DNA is TGTGCCAGCAGAGCGACAGGCTTGAATCAGCCCCAGCATTTT. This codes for CASRATGLNQPQHF.

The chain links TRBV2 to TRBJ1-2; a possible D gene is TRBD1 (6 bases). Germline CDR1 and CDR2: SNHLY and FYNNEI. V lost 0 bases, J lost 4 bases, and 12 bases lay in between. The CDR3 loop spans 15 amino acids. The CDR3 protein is CASSEAGRGGYGYTF. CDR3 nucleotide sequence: TGTGCCAGCAGTGAAGCGGGCAGGGGCGGCTATGGCTACACCTTC.

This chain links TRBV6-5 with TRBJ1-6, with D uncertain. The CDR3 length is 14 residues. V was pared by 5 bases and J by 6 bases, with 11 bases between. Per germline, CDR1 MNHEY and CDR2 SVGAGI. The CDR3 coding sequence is TGTGCCAGCAGTCCTGAGGTAGTTAATTCACCCCTCCACTTT. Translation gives CASSPEVVNSPLHF.

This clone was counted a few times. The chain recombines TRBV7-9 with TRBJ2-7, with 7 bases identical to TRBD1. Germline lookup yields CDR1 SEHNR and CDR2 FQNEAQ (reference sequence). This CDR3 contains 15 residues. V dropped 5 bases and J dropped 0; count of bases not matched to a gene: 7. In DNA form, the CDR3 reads TGTGCCAGCAGCCTTGACAGGGTAAGCTCCTACGAGCAGTACTTC. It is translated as CASSLDRVSSYEQYF. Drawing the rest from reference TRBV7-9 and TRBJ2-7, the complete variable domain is DTGVSQNPRHKITKRGQNVTFRCDPISEHNRLYWYRQTLGQGPEFLTYFQNEAQLEKSRLLSDRFSAERPKGSFSTLEIQRTEQGDSAMYLCASSLDRVSSYEQYFGPGTRLTVT.

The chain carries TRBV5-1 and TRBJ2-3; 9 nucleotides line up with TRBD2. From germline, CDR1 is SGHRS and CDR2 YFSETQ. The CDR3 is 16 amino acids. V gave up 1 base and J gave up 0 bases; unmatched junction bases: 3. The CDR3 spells CASSLPSGASTDTQYF. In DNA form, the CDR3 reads TGCGCCAGCAGCTTGCCTAGCGGGGCTAGCACAGATACGCAGTATTTT.